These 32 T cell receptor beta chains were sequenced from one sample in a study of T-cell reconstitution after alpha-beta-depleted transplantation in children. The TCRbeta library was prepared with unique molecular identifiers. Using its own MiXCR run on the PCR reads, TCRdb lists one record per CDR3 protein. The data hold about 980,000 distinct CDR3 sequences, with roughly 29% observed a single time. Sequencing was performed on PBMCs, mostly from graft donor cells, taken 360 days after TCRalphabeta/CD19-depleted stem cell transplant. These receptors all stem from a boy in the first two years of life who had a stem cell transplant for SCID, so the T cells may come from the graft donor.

This chain's CDR3 is CASSSSGSAETQYF. The CDR3 DNA reads TGTGCCAGCAGCTCTAGCGGGAGTGCAGAGACCCAGTACTTC. The chain employs TRBV7-9 and TRBJ2-5; 10 bases fit TRBD2. The CDR3 consists of 14 residues. Trimming took 4 bases from V and 4 from J; bases not matched to a gene: 3. Germline V gives CDR1 SEHNR, CDR2 FQNEAQ (reference sequence).

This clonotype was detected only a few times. CDR3 loop: CASSLGQGRETGELFF. CDR3 nucleotides: TGTGCCAGCAGTCTTGGACAGGGCCGTGAGACCGGGGAGCTGTTTTTT. The V call is TRBV12-3 or TRBV12-4, the J call TRBJ2-2, with 8 positions matching TRBD1. The CDR3 sequence is 16 residues long. The V gene end was trimmed by 5 bases and the J gene end by 5 bases; junction bases not matched to a gene: 10.

The CDR3 is CSARVSLQNTEAFF. The CDR3 region has the DNA TGCAGTGCTAGAGTAAGCCTACAGAACACTGAAGCTTTCTTT. The V and J genes are TRBV20-1 and TRBJ1-1; D gene uncertain. V was shortened by 1 base and J by 1 base, with 10 bases between the two germline ends. This CDR3 spans 14 amino acids. Germline-derived CDR1 and CDR2 are DFQATT and SNEGSKA (reference sequence).

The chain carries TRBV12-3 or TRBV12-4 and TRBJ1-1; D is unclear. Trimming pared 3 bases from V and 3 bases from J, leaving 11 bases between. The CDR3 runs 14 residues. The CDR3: CASSFGYRYTEAFF. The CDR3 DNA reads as TGTGCCAGCAGTTTTGGGTACAGATACACTGAAGCTTTCTTT.

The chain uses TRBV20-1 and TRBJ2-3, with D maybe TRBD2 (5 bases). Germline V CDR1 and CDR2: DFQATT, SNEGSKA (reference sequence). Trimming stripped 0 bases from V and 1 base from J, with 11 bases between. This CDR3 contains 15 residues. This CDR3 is CSARDAGVRTDTQYF. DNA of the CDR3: TGCAGTGCTAGAGATGCCGGGGTCCGCACAGATACGCAGTATTTT.

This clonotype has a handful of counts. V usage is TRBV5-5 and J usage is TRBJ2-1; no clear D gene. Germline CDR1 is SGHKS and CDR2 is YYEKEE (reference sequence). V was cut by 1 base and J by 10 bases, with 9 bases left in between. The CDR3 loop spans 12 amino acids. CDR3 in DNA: TGTGCCAGCAGCTTGAAGGTACGGGAGCAGTTCTTC. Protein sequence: CASSLKVREQFF.

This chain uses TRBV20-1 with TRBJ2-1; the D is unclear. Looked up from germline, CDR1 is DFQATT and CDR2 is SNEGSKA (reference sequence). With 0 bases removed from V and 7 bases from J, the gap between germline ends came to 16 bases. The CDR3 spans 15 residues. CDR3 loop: CSARENGKGYNEQFF. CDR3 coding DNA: TGCAGTGCTAGAGAAAACGGAAAAGGATATAATGAGCAGTTCTTC.

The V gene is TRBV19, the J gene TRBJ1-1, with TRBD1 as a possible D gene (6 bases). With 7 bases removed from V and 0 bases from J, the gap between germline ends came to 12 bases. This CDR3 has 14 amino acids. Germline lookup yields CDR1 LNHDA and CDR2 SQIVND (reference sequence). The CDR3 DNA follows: TGTGCCAGTAAAGAGCAGGGGCTGAACACTGAAGCTTTCTTT. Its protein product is CASKEQGLNTEAFF. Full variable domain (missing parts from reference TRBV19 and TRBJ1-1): DGGITQSPKYLFRKEGQNVTLSCEQNLNHDAMYWYRQDPGQGLRLIYYSQIVNDFQKGDIAEGYSVSREKKESFPLTVTSAQKNPTAFYLCASKEQGLNTEAFFGQGTRLTVV.

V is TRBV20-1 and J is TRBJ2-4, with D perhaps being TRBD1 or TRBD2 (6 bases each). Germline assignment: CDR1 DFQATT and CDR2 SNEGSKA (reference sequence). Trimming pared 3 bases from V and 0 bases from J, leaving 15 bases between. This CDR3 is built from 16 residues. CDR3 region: CSASGGQILAKNIQYF. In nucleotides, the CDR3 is TGCAGTGCTAGCGGGGGCCAGATTCTAGCCAAAAACATTCAGTACTTC.

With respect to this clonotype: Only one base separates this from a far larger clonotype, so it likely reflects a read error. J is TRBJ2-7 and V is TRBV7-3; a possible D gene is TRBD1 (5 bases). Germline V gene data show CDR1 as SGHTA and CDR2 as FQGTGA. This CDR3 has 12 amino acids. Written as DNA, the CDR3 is TGTGCCAGGAGCTTAACAGGCTACGAGCAGTACTTC. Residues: CARSLTGYEQYF.

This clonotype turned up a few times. The CDR3 reads CAITQGPNEKLFF. The CDR3 nucleotides read TGTGCCATCACACAGGGGCCTAATGAAAAACTGTTTTTT. The chain joins TRBV10-3 to TRBJ1-4; 7 bases agree with TRBD1. Germline V gene sequence: CDR1 ENHRY, CDR2 SYGVKD. Germline trimming cut 7 bases from V and 3 bases from J; bases unmatched to any gene: 2. The CDR3 runs 13 residues.

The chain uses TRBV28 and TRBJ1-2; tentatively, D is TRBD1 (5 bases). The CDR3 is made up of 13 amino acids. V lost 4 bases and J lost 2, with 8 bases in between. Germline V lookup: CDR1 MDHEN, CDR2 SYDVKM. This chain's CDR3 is CASSWGRNYGYTF. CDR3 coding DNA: TGTGCCAGCAGTTGGGGACGGAACTATGGCTACACCTTC.

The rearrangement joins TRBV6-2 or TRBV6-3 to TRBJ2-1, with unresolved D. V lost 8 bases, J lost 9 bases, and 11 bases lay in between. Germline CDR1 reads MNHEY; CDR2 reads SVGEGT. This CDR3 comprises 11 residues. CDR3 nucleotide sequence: TGTGCCAGCGGGATGAGCATTGAGCAGTTCTTC. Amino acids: CASGMSIEQFF.

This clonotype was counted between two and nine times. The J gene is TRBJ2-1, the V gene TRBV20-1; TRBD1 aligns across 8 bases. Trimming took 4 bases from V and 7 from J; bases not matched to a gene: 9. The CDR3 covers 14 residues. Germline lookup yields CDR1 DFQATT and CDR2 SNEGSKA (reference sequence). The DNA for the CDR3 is TGCAGTGCTAAAAGAACAGGGGGTCGGAATGAGCAGTTCTTC. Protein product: CSAKRTGGRNEQFF.

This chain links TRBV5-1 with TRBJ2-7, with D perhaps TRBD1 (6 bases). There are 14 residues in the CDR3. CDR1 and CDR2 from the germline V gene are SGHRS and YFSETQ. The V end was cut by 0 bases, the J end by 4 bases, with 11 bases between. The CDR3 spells CASSLGTELYEQYF. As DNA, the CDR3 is TGCGCCAGCAGCTTGGGGACAGAGTTATACGAGCAGTACTTC. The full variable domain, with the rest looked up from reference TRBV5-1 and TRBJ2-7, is KAGVTQTPRYLIKTRGQQVTLSCSPISGHRSVSWYQQTPGQGLQFLFEYFSETQRNKGNFPGRFSGRQFSNSRSEMNVSTLELGDSALYLCASSLGTELYEQYFGPGTRLTVT.

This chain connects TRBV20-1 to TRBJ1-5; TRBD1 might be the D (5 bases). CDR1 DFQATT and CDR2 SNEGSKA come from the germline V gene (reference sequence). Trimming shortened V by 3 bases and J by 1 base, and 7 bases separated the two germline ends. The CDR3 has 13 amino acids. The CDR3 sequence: CSASQGSNQPQHF. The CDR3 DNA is TGCAGTGCTAGTCAGGGAAGCAATCAGCCCCAGCATTTT.

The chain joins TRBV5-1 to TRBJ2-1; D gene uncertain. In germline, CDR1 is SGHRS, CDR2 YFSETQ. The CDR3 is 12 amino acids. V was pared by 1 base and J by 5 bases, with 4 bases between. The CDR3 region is CASSLFDNEQFF. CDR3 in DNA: TGCGCCAGCAGCTTGTTCGACAATGAGCAGTTCTTC.

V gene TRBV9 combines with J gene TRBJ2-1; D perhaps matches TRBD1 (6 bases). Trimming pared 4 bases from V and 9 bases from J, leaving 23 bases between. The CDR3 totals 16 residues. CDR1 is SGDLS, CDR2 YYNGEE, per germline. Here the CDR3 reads CASSTVGRGYSSEQFF. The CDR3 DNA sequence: TGTGCCAGCAGCACAGTAGGCAGGGGTTATAGTAGTGAGCAGTTCTTC.

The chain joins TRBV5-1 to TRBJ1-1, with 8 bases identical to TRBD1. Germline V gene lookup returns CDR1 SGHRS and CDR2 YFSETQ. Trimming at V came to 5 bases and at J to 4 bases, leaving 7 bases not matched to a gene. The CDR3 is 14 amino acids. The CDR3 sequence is CASRAGTGSTEAFF. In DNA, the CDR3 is TGCGCCAGCAGGGCCGGGACAGGATCCACTGAAGCTTTCTTT. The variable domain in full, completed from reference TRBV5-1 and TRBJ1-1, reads KAGVTQTPRYLIKTRGQQVTLSCSPISGHRSVSWYQQTPGQGLQFLFEYFSETQRNKGNFPGRFSGRQFSNSRSEMNVSTLELGDSALYLCASRAGTGSTEAFFGQGTRLTVV.

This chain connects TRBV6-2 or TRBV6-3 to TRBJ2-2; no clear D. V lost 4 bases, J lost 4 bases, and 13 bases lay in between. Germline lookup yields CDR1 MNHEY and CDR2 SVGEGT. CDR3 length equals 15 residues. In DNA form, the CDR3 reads TGTGCCAGCAGTTCGGCTAGGTTAGGCACCGGGGAGCTGTTTTTT. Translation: CASSSARLGTGELFF.

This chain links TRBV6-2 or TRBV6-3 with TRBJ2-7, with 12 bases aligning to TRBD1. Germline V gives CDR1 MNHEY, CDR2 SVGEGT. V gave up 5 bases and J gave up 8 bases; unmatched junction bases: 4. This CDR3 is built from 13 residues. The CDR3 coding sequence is TGTGCCAGCAGTCCGGGACAGGGGGCGAAGCAGTACTTC. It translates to CASSPGQGAKQYF.

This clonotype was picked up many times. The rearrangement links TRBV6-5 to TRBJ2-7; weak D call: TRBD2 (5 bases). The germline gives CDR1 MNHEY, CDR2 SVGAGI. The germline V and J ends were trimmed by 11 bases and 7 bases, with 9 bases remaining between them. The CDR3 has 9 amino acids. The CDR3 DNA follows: TGTGCCGCGGGTCGTGAGCAGTACTTC. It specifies CAAGREQYF.

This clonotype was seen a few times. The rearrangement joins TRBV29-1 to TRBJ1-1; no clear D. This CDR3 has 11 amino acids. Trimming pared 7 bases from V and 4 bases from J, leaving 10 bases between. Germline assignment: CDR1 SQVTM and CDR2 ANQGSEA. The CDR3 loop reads CSASDVTEAFF. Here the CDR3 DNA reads TGCAGCGCCTCAGACGTCACTGAAGCTTTCTTT.

The CDR3 DNA follows: TGTGCCAGCAGTAGGACCGGGACAGGATCCAATCAGCCCCAGCATTTT. It encodes CASSRTGTGSNQPQHF. The chain uses TRBV27 and TRBJ1-5, with TRBD1 identical over 8 bases. The CDR3 is 16 residues long. V trimming: 5 bases; J trimming: 3 bases; junction bases outside the gene matches: 9. From germline, CDR1 is MNHEY and CDR2 SMNVEV (reference sequence).

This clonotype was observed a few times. CDR3 residues: CASSLAGPYSYEQYF. The CDR3, as DNA: TGCGCCAGCAGCTTAGCGGGACCGTACTCCTACGAGCAGTACTTC. The V and J genes are TRBV5-1 and TRBJ2-7, with 7 positions matching TRBD2. The CDR3 spans 15 residues. Trimming cost V 2 bases and J 0 bases; bases outside gene matches: 5. From germline, CDR1 is SGHRS and CDR2 YFSETQ.

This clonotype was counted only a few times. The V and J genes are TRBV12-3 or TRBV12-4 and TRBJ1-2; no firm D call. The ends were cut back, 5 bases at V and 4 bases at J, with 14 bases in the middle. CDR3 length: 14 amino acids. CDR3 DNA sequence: TGTGCCAGCAGTCCCTCTGGGGAGGGCTATGGCTACACCTTC. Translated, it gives CASSPSGEGYGYTF.

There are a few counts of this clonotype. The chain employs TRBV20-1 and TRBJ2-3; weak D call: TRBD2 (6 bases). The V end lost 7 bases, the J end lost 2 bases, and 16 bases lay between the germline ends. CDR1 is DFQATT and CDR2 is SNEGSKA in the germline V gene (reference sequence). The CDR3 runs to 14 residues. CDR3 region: CSGSGTGVTDTQYF. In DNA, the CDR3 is TGCAGTGGTTCGGGGACGGGGGTCACAGATACGCAGTATTTT.

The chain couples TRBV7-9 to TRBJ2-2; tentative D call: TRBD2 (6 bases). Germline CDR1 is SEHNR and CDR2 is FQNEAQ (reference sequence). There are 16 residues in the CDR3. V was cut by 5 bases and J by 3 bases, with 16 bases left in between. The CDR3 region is CASSAHGGRYTGELFF. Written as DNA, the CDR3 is TGTGCCAGCAGCGCGCACGGGGGAAGGTACACCGGGGAGCTGTTTTTT.

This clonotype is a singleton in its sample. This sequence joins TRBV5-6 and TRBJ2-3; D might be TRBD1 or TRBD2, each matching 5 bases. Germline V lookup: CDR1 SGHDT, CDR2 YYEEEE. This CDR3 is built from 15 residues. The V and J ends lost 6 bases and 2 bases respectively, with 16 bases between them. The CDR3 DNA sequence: TGTGCCAGCATCTCCCGGGACCTCCCCACAGATACGCAGTATTTT. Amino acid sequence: CASISRDLPTDTQYF. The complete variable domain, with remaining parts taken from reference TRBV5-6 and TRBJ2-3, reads DAGVTQSPTHLIKTRGQQVTLRCSPKSGHDTVSWYQQALGQGPQFIFQYYEEEERQRGNFPDRFSGHQFPNYSSELNVNALLLGDSALYLCASISRDLPTDTQYFGPGTRLTVL.

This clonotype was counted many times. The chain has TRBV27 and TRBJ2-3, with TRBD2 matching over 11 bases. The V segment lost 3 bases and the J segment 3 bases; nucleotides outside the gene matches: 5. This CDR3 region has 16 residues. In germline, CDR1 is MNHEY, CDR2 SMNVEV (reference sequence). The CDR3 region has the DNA TGTGCCAGCAGTTTCTCGCGACTAGCGGGGACAGATACGCAGTATTTT. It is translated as CASSFSRLAGTDTQYF.

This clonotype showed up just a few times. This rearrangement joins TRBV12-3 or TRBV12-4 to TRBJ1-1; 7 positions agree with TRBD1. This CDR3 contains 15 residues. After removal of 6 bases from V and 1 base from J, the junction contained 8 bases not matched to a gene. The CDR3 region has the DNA TGTGCCAGCAGGGTCTACAGGGGTACGAACACTGAAGCTTTCTTT. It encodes CASRVYRGTNTEAFF.

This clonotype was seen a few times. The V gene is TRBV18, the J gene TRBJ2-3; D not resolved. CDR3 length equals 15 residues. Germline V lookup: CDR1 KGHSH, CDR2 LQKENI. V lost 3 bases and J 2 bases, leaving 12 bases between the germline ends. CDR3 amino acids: CASSPLGKNTDTQYF. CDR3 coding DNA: TGTGCCAGCTCACCCCTGGGGAAGAACACAGATACGCAGTATTTT.